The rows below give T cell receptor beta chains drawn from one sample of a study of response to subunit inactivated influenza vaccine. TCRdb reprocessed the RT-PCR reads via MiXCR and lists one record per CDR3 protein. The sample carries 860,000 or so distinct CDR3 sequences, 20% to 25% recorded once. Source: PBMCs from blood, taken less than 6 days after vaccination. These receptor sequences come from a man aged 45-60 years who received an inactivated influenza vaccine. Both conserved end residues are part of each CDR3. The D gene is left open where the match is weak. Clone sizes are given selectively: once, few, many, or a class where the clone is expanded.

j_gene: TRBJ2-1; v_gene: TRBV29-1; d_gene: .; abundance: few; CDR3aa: CSVDVYNEQFF; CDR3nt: TGCAGCGTTGACGTGTACAATGAGCAGTTCTTC
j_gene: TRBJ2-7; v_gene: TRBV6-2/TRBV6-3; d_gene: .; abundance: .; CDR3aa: CASREGRGLSYEQYF; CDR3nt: TGTGCCAGCAGGGAAGGCAGGGGCCTGTCCTACGAGCAGTACTTC
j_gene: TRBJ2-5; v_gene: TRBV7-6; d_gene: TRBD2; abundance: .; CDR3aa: CASSDGTSGEDRETQYF; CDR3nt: TGTGCCAGCAGCGACGGGACTAGCGGAGAGGATAGAGAGACCCAGTACTTC
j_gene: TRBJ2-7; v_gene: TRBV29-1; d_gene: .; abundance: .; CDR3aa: CSGTGTGGYEQYF; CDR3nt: TGCAGCGGTACCGGGACTGGCGGTTACGAGCAGTACTTC
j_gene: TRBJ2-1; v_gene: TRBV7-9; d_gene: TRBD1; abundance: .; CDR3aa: CASSPRDRGFHNEQFF; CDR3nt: TGTGCCAGCAGCCCACGGGACAGGGGATTCCACAATGAGCAGTTCTTC
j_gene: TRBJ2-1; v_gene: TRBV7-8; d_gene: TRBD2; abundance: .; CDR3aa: CASSSGGGSSYNEQFF; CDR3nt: TGTGCCAGCAGCTCGGGCGGGGGAAGCTCCTACAATGAGCAGTTCTTC
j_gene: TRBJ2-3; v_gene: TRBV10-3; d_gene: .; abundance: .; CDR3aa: CAISLQGTDTQYF; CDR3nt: TGTGCCATCAGTCTACAGGGCACAGATACGCAGTATTTT
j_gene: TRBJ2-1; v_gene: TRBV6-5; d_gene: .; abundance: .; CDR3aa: CASSLGRNLLNEQFF; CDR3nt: TGTGCCAGCAGTTTGGGACGGAACCTTCTCAATGAGCAGTTCTTC
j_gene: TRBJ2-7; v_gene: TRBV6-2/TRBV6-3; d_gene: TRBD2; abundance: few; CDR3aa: CASSRGTSGNAYEQYF; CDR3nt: TGTGCCAGCAGTAGAGGGACTAGCGGGAACGCCTACGAGCAGTACTTC
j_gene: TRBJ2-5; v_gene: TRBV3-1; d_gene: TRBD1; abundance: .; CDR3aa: CASSPWTGGEQETQYF; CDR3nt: TGTGCCAGCAGCCCTTGGACAGGGGGGGAACAAGAGACCCAGTACTTC
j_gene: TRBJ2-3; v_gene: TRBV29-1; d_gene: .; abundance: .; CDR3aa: CSVASRAAYTQYF; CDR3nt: TGCAGCGTTGCGAGCAGGGCCGCATATACGCAGTATTTT
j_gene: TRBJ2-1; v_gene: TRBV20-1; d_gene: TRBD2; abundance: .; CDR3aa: CSARIAGGPDEQFF; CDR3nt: TGCAGTGCTAGGATAGCGGGGGGGCCAGATGAGCAGTTCTTC
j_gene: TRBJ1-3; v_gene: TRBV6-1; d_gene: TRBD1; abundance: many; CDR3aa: CASRADRVSGNTIYF; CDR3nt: TGTGCCAGCAGGGCAGACAGGGTCTCTGGAAACACCATATATTTT
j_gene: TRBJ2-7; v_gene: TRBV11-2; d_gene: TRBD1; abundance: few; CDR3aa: CASSFLSGTGGGRYYEQYF; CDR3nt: TGTGCCAGCAGCTTCCTATCCGGGACAGGGGGCGGTCGGTACTACGAGCAGTACTTC
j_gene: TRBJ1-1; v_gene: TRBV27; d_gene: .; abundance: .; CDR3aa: CASSFSESLNTEAFF; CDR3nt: TGTGCCAGCAGTTTTAGTGAGTCCCTGAACACTGAAGCTTTCTTT
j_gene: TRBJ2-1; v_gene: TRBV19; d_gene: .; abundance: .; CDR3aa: CASTHWAGYNEQFF; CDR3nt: TGTGCCAGTACCCACTGGGCGGGGTACAATGAGCAGTTCTTC
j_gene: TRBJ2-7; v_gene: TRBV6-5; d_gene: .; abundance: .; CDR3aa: CASSYLSRVSYEQYF; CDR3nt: TGTGCCAGCAGTTACCTATCCAGGGTATCCTACGAGCAGTACTTC
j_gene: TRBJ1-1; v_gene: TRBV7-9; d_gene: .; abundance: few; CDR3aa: CASSPGTKNTEAFF; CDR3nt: TGTGCCAGCAGCCCCGGGACAAAGAACACTGAAGCTTTCTTT
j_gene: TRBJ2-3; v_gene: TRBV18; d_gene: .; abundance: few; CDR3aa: CASSPPPTADTQYF; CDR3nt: TGTGCCAGCTCACCACCCCCTACCGCAGATACGCAGTATTTT
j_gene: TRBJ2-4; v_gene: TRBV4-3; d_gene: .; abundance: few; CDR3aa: CASSQERLIAKNIQYF; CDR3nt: TGCGCCAGCAGCCAAGAGCGGCTTATAGCCAAAAACATTCAGTACTTC
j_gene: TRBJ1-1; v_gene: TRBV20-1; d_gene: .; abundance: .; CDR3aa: CSARDTGKGVTEAFF; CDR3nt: TGCAGTGCTAGAGATACTGGCAAGGGGGTCACTGAAGCTTTCTTT
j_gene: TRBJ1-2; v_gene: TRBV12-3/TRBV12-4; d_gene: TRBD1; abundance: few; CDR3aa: CASSSGGQLNYGYTF; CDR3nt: TGTGCCAGCAGTTCGGGGGGACAGCTCAACTATGGCTACACCTTC
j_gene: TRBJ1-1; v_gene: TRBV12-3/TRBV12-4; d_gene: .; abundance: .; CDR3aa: CASSYKPNTEAFF; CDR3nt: TGTGCCAGCAGTTATAAACCGAACACTGAAGCTTTCTTT
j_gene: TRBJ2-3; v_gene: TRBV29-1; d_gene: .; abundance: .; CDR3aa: CSVEGGLTSTDTQYF; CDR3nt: TGCAGCGTTGAGGGGGGTCTAACGAGCACAGATACGCAGTATTTT
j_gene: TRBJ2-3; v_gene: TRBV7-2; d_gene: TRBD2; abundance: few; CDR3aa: CASSLPQRGGLNTQYF; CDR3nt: TGTGCCAGCAGCCTACCCCAGCGGGGGGGCTTAAATACGCAGTATTTT
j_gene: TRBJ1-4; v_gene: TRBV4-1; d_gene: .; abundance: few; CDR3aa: CASSQGATNEKLFF; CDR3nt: TGCGCCAGCAGCCAAGGGGCAACTAATGAAAAACTGTTTTTT
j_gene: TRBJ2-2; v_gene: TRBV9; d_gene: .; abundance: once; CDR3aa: CASSPHYRVLGELFF; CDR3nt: TGTGCCAGCAGCCCCCACTACAGGGTGCTGGGGGAGCTGTTTTTT
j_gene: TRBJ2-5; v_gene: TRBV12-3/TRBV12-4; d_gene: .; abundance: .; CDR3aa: CASSMIETQYF; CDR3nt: TGTGCCAGCAGTATGATAGAGACCCAGTACTTC
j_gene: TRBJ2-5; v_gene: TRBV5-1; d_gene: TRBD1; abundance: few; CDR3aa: CASSLGTGVPETQYF; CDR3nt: TGCGCCAGCAGCTTAGGGACAGGGGTACCGGAGACCCAGTACTTC
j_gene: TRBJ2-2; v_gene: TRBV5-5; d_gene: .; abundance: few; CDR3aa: CASGQSAGTNTGELFF; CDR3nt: TGTGCCAGCGGGCAATCGGCGGGAACGAACACCGGGGAGCTGTTTTTT
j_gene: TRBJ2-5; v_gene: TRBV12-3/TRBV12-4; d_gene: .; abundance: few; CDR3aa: CASRSGVSAQETQYF; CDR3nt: TGTGCCAGCCGGTCGGGGGTCAGCGCCCAAGAGACCCAGTACTTC
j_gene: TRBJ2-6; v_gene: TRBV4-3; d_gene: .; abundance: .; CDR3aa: CASSQEWQSGANVLTF; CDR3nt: TGCGCCAGCAGCCAAGAATGGCAGTCTGGGGCCAACGTCCTGACTTTC
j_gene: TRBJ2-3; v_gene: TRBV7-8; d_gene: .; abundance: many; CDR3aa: CASSLGPEGTQYF; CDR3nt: TGTGCCAGCAGCTTAGGCCCAGAGGGGACGCAGTATTTT
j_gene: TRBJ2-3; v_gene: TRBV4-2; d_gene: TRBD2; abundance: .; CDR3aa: CASSKTGTSGGTDTQYF; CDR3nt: TGTGCCAGCAGCAAGACCGGGACTAGCGGGGGTACAGATACGCAGTATTTT
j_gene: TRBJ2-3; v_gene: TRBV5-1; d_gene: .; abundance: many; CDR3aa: CASSSKRASTDTQYF; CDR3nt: TGCGCCAGCAGCTCTAAGCGGGCGAGCACAGATACGCAGTATTTT
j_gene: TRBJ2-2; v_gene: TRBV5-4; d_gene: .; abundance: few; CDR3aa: CASSLVGRNAGELFF; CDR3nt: TGTGCCAGCAGCTTGGTCGGACGAAACGCCGGGGAGCTGTTTTTT
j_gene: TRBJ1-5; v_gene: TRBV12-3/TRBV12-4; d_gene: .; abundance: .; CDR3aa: CASTLGANQPQHF; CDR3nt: TGTGCCAGCACCCTTGGGGCCAATCAGCCCCAGCATTTT
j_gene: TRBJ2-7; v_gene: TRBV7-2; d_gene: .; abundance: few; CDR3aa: CASSLQDSSYEQYF; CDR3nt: TGTGCCAGCAGCCTCCAGGACAGTTCCTACGAGCAGTACTTC
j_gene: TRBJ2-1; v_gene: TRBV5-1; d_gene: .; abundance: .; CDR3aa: CASSFVDSNNEQFF; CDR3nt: TGCGCCAGCAGCTTCGTGGACTCCAACAATGAGCAGTTCTTC
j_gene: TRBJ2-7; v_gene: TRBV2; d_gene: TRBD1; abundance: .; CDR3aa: CASSEGTGNYEQYF; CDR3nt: TGTGCCAGCAGTGAAGGGACAGGGAACTACGAGCAGTACTTC
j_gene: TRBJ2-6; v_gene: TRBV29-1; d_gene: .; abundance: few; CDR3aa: CSVEWGSGANVLTF; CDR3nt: TGCAGCGTTGAATGGGGTTCTGGGGCCAACGTCCTGACTTTC
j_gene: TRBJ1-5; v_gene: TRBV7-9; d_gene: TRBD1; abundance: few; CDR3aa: CASSFGDRGSNQPQHF; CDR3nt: TGTGCCAGCAGCTTTGGGGACAGGGGGAGCAATCAGCCCCAGCATTTT
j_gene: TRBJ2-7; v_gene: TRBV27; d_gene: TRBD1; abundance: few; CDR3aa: CASSLRWTGVPYEQYF; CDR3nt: TGTGCCAGCAGTTTACGGTGGACAGGGGTCCCCTACGAGCAGTACTTC
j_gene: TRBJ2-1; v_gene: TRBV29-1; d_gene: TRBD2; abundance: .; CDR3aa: CSVRLLAGRNNEQFF; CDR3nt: TGCAGCGTAAGATTACTAGCGGGGCGTAACAATGAGCAGTTCTTC